This TCR beta chain was sequenced during a study of blood T cell repertoires in COVID-19. In the study overall: COVID-19 samples from acute and convalescent phases originated in the United States, Italy and Spain. Sample material is recorded as cDNA or gDNA derived from T cells, B-cell-depleted T cells, or PBMCs.

Original processing notes: Researchers report that nucleated cell counts were estimated from reference gene primer amplification. The assay was immunoSEQ multiplex PCR, and TCRdb's table has in-frame clones only and misses some. The D gene and trimming were derived from the DNA, and the V and J assignments and clone size from that table. The sample lists nearly 250,000 clones, 86% occurring once. This clone occurred a few times. This CDR3 spans 14 amino acids. Germline CDR1 is SGDLS and CDR2 is YYNGEE. Trimming took 3 bases from V and 8 from J; bases not matched to a gene: 7. This sequence joins TRBV9 and TRBJ2-1, with 8 nucleotides matching TRBD1. This TCR was recovered from a woman aged 55-75 years who had recovered from COVID-19. Sequenced input: peripheral blood. DNA of the CDR3: TGTGCCAGCAGCGAGCTGACAGGGGAGGATGAGCAGTTCTTC. As protein: CASSELTGEDEQFF.